Below, 23 T cell receptor beta chains from the same sample are listed, as sequenced in a study of blood T cells in healthy people across ages (dated by TCRdb to the mid-2010s). Libraries were prepared through 5' RACE. The reads were generated on an Illumina HiSeq 2500. A second PCR of roughly 7 to 12 cycles was run with a J-beta primer mix and a sample-barcoded 5' primer. TCRdb handled the public reads itself, with Q25 trimming in fastp and clone calling in MiXCR, and kept productive beta chains. Duplicate CDR3 protein sequences are folded into a single record with the most common DNA and genes. This sample lists about 1.8 million distinct CDR3 sequences; 49% were detected once. Around 2.1% of the sample is taken by the ten largest. The material sequenced was blood. All receptors come from a woman aged 40 to 49 in good health.

The J gene is TRBJ2-3, the V gene TRBV9, with 7 bases matching TRBD1. Unmatched junction bases numbered 13, after V lost 4 bases and J lost 2 bases. Germline-derived CDR1 and CDR2 are SGDLS and YYNGEE. The CDR3 length is 17 residues. The CDR3 DNA reads TGTGCCAGCAGCCCAAACATAGGGGGCTACTTCACAGATACGCAGTATTTT. Protein: CASSPNIGGYFTDTQYF.

The V call is TRBV20-1, the J call TRBJ2-6, with 8 bases matching TRBD1. The germline V gene encodes CDR1 DFQATT and CDR2 SNEGSKA (reference sequence). The V segment lost 5 bases and the J segment 0 bases; nucleotides outside the gene matches: 3. This CDR3 region has 15 residues. The CDR3 spells CSADRGGSGANVLTF. The CDR3, as DNA: TGCAGTGCTGACAGGGGAGGCTCTGGGGCCAACGTCCTGACTTTC.

This clonotype has only a few counts. V usage is TRBV7-3 and J usage is TRBJ2-1; 12 nucleotides line up with TRBD2. The CDR3 sequence is 18 residues long. Germline V gene data show CDR1 as SGHTA and CDR2 as FQGTGA. After removal of 5 bases from V and 5 bases from J, the junction contained 13 bases not matched to a gene. The CDR3 bases are TGTGCCAGCAGCCCTAGCGGGGGGGCACCCGAAATCAACAATGAGCAGTTCTTC. Translated: CASSPSGGAPEINNEQFF.

This clonotype was detected many times. The chain joins TRBV7-9 to TRBJ2-3; no firm D call. There are 10 residues in the CDR3. The V end lost 5 bases, the J end lost 3 bases, and 0 bases lay between the germline ends. The V gene's germline CDR1 is SEHNR and CDR2 FQNEAQ (reference sequence). The CDR3 loop is CASSTDTQYF. The DNA of the CDR3 is TGTGCCAGCAGCACAGATACGCAGTATTTT.

The gene calls are TRBV28 and TRBJ2-4; D call uncertain. V was cut by 4 bases and J by 7 bases, with 14 bases left in between. Germline CDR1 reads MDHEN; CDR2 reads SYDVKM. This CDR3 has 14 amino acids. The CDR3 nucleotides are TGTGCCAGCAGTTACTCTACCACGGGCAACATTCAGTACTTC. Residues: CASSYSTTGNIQYF. The whole variable domain, filled in from reference TRBV28 and TRBJ2-4, reads DVKVTQSSRYLVKRTGEKVFLECVQDMDHENMFWYRQDPGLGLRLIYFSYDVKMKEKGDIPEGYSVSREKKERFSLILESASTNQTSMYLCASSYSTTGNIQYFGAGTRLSVL.

The sample holds a few counts of this clonotype. The rearrangement uses TRBV2 and TRBJ2-3, with 15 bases that match TRBD2. Germline V lookup: CDR1 SNHLY, CDR2 FYNNEI. The CDR3 spans 13 residues. V was pared by 8 bases and J by 13 bases, with 7 bases of the junction left unmatched. The CDR3 sequence: CASRTSGGAPEYF. CDR3 nucleotide sequence: TGTGCCAGCCGGACTAGCGGGGGGGCCCCCGAGTATTTT. The full variable domain, in which reference TRBV2 and TRBJ2-3 provide the parts outside the CDR3, is EPEVTQTPSHQVTQMGQEVILRCVPISNHLYFYWYRQILGQKVEFLVSFYNNEISEKSEIFDDQFSVERPDGSNFTLKIRSTKLEDSAMYFCASRTSGGAPEYFGPGTRLTVL.

This chain joins TRBV6-2 or TRBV6-3 and TRBJ2-7, with TRBD2 matching over 7 bases. CDR1 and CDR2 (germline): MNHEY, SVGEGT. The CDR3 contains 14 residues. V lost 7 bases and J lost 3; bases outside the gene matches: 9. CDR3 amino acids: CASTFSTGGYEQYF. CDR3 nucleotides: TGTGCCAGCACCTTCTCAACGGGGGGCTACGAGCAGTACTTC.

The chain has TRBV6-6 and TRBJ2-6; D remains unclear. CDR3 size: 16 residues. Germline V gene lookup returns CDR1 MNHNY and CDR2 SVGAGI (reference sequence). The V end lost 2 bases, the J end lost 0 bases, and 8 bases lay between the germline ends. CDR3: CASSYNRPSGANVLTF. The CDR3 DNA reads TGTGCCAGCAGTTACAACAGACCCTCTGGGGCCAACGTCCTGACTTTC.

This clonotype was counted between two and nine times. The chain links TRBV15 to TRBJ2-3; the match to TRBD1 covers 7 bases. The CDR3 extends over 15 amino acids. CDR1 and CDR2 (germline): LNHNV, YYDKDF (reference sequence). Trimming at V came to 3 bases and at J to 0 bases, leaving 3 bases not matched to a gene. CDR3 residues: CATSSGQESTDTQYF. CDR3 bases: TGTGCCACCAGCAGTGGACAGGAGAGCACAGATACGCAGTATTTT.

The CDR3 DNA follows: TGTGCCAGCAGTGAATATGGGGTATCGCCGGTGGAGCAGTTCTTC. Residues: CASSEYGVSPVEQFF. This chain links TRBV2 with TRBJ2-1; the D is unclear. Germline loops: CDR1 SNHLY, CDR2 FYNNEI. The CDR3 sequence is 15 residues long. Trimming removed 2 bases at V and 10 bases at J, with 18 bases between. The complete variable domain, with remaining parts taken from reference TRBV2 and TRBJ2-1, reads EPEVTQTPSHQVTQMGQEVILRCVPISNHLYFYWYRQILGQKVEFLVSFYNNEISEKSEIFDDQFSVERPDGSNFTLKIRSTKLEDSAMYFCASSEYGVSPVEQFFGPGTRLTVL.

The chain links TRBV7-2 to TRBJ2-4, with 13 bases matching TRBD2. The CDR3 extends over 14 amino acids. CDR1 and CDR2 (germline): SGHTA, FQGNSA. V lost 4 bases to trimming and J lost 12 bases; unmatched junction nucleotides: 6. The CDR3 coding sequence is TGTGCCAGCAGCTACACTAGCGGGGGGGCCGATCAGTACTTC. The encoded protein is CASSYTSGGADQYF.

This clonotype turned up a few times. In nucleotides, the CDR3 is TGCGCCAGCAGCCAAGAACTAGCGGGAGGGAAGACCCAGTACTTC. It specifies CASSQELAGGKTQYF. The rearrangement joins TRBV4-3 to TRBJ2-5; 13 nucleotides line up with TRBD2. Germline CDR1 and CDR2: LGHNA and YSLEER. V was clipped by 0 bases and J by 6 bases; unmatched bases: 1. The CDR3 has 15 amino acids.

This clonotype occurred a few times. An end of the junction does not agree with germline; a read error may underlie this. The V and J genes are TRBV5-1 and TRBJ2-1, with TRBD1 matching 8 bases. The CDR3 covers 15 residues. CDR1 is SGHRS, CDR2 YFSETQ, per germline. As DNA, the CDR3 is TGTGCCAGCAGCTTGAGGCAGGGGGCTGTAGATGAGCAGTTCTTC. This gives the protein CASSLRQGAVDEQFF.

The rearrangement joins TRBV4-1 to TRBJ1-2; TRBD1 is a possible D gene (5 bases). V shed 2 bases and J shed 2 bases, with 15 bases lying between them. There are 16 residues in the CDR3. CDR1 is MGHRA and CDR2 is YSYEKL in the germline V gene. The CDR3 coding sequence is TGCGCCAGCAGCCAACTCCGGGACGGAAAGAACTATGGCTACACCTTC. Encoded protein: CASSQLRDGKNYGYTF.

J is TRBJ1-1 and V is TRBV4-2; D remains ambiguous. CDR3 length equals 13 residues. V lost 2 bases, J lost 7 bases, and 11 bases lay in between. Germline V gene lookup returns CDR1 LGHNA and CDR2 YNFKEQ. The CDR3 spells CASSQISTGEAFF. The CDR3 nucleotides read TGTGCCAGCAGCCAAATCAGTACGGGTGAAGCTTTCTTT.

This clonotype has a single count. The V and J genes are TRBV12-3 or TRBV12-4 and TRBJ1-4; TRBD1 aligns across 9 bases. The CDR3 has 15 residues. Trimming took 6 bases from V and 4 from J; bases not matched to a gene: 6. The CDR3 protein is CASRPWGQGNEKLFF. CDR3 DNA: TGTGCCAGCAGACCCTGGGGACAGGGTAATGAAAAACTGTTTTTT.

The V call is TRBV7-2, the J call TRBJ2-1, with TRBD2 matching over 11 bases. This CDR3 has 16 residues. Germline CDR1 and CDR2: SGHTA and FQGNSA. After removal of 5 bases from V and 4 bases from J, the junction contained 7 bases not matched to a gene. CDR3 nucleotides: TGTGCCAGCAGCGCCCGACTAGCGGGGTTTTACAATGAGCAGTTCTTC. Its protein is CASSARLAGFYNEQFF.

The rearrangement joins TRBV2 to TRBJ2-4; D remains ambiguous. CDR1 and CDR2 from the germline V gene are SNHLY and FYNNEI. CDR3 length equals 10 residues. Trimming left V 6 bases short and J 8 bases short, with 5 bases between. CDR3 region: CASSGYIQYF. The CDR3 nucleotides read TGTGCCAGCAGCGGATACATTCAGTACTTC.

The chain combines TRBV6-5 with TRBJ2-1; D is ambiguous. Trimming removed 0 bases from V and 0 bases from J, with 6 bases in between. CDR1 is MNHEY, CDR2 SVGAGI, per germline. The CDR3 loop spans 15 amino acids. CDR3 sequence: CASSYSVDSYNEQFF. CDR3 in DNA: TGTGCCAGCAGTTACTCGGTGGACTCCTACAATGAGCAGTTCTTC.

The chain joins TRBV10-2 to TRBJ2-5; possible D gene TRBD2, 5 bases. V lost 2 bases to trimming and J lost 11 bases, with 15 bases between them. This CDR3 has 13 amino acids. Germline CDR1 WSHSY, CDR2 SAAADI. The CDR3 protein is CASSELRTREQYF. The CDR3 nucleotides read TGCGCCAGCAGTGAGCTCAGAACGAGGGAGCAGTACTTC.

CDR3 amino acids: CASSQETGMETQYF. The CDR3 DNA follows: TGTGCCAGCAGCCAAGAGACAGGGATGGAGACCCAGTACTTC. The rearrangement links TRBV4-2 to TRBJ2-5; 7 bases align to TRBD1. From germline, CDR1 is LGHNA and CDR2 YNFKEQ. This CDR3 comprises 14 residues. V gave up 0 bases and J gave up 5 bases; unmatched junction bases: 3.

This CDR3 reads CASSESGVVSYYEQYF. The DNA for the CDR3 is TGTGCCAGCAGTGAATCTGGAGTCGTCTCCTACTACGAGCAGTACTTC. This chain links TRBV2 with TRBJ2-7, with D unresolved. Germline V lookup: CDR1 SNHLY, CDR2 FYNNEI. The CDR3 has 16 amino acids. V was trimmed by 2 bases and J by 3 bases, leaving 17 bases between them.

For this clonotype: The junction differs from germline at one of its ends, possibly a read error. The chain uses TRBV10-3 and TRBJ2-7; D might be TRBD1 or TRBD2, each matching 5 bases. The end of the DNA fits TRBJ2-5 better, so the J call may be wrong. This CDR3 is built from 16 residues. The germline V gene encodes CDR1 ENHRY and CDR2 SYGVKD. The CDR3 spells CATSEGDSRTSETQYF. The CDR3 DNA reads as TGTGCCACCAGTGAGGGTGACAGTCGGACCTCAGAGACCCAGTACTTC.